This record covers a single TCR beta chain. The antigen is unknown. The sample is drawn from a study of T-cell memory formation after mild COVID-19. Study results and caveats: CD4+ contracting clones lay mainly in CM and EM, CD8+ ones in EMRA. Prior to infection, memory already included some responding clones, suggesting cross-reactive memory joined.

The CDR3 loop spans 15 amino acids. V lost 6 bases, J lost 5 bases, and 8 bases stayed unmatched. TCRdb reprocessed the 5' RACE reads via MiXCR and lists one record per CDR3 protein. The data contain about half a million distinct CDR3 sequences, 18% of them singletons. Sequencing used PBMCs or a T cell subset sorted from them (not recorded which). The source is an adult woman who had mild COVID-19 (a few samples of this study predate the infection). Cell type and time point are not known. V gene TRBV12-3 or TRBV12-4 combines with J gene TRBJ2-1, with 9 bases fitting TRBD2. This chain's CDR3 is CASSLGLAVHNEQFF. The CDR3 DNA sequence: TGTGCCAGCAGCTTGGGACTAGCCGTGCACAATGAGCAGTTCTTC.